The TCR beta chain described here comes from a study of blood T cell repertoires in COVID-19. Study-wide context: Samples of COVID-19 (acute and convalescent) were obtained from the United States, Italy and Spain. The analysed material was cDNA or gDNA that came from T cells, B-cell-depleted T cells, or PBMCs.

As originally analysed: Amplification of reference gene primers was used by the study to estimate nucleated cell counts. The data were produced by immunoSEQ multiplex PCR, yet TCRdb's version contains in-frame clones alone and is incomplete. V, J and clone size were drawn from that table, and D and trimming were deduced from the DNA. The repertoire holds over 90,000 clones, with about 87% as singletons. The CDR3 loop spans 14 amino acids. V was pared by 5 bases and J by 3 bases, with 5 bases of the junction left unmatched. The V gene's germline CDR1 is SGHAT and CDR2 FQNNGV. The chain has TRBV11-2 and TRBJ2-5, with 8 bases identical to TRBD2. This TCR was recovered from a human donor in a cohort sampled during active COVID-19. The sequenced material came from peripheral blood. CDR3 coding DNA: TGTGCCAGCAGCCTCGGGGGGGCGGAAGAGACCCAGTACTTC. It specifies CASSLGGAEETQYF.